This T cell receptor beta chain derives from a study of blood T cell repertoires in COVID-19. One Seattle source followed patients from active infection through their disease course. The germline V gene has CDR1 DFQATT and CDR2 SNEGSKA (reference sequence). This CDR3 has 11 amino acids. Some clones are missing from TCRdb's copy, which holds only in-frame ones; the method was immunoSEQ multiplex PCR. The sample includes about 300,000 clones, less than 85% seen only once; the top ten take more than 1.4%. This clonotype was sampled from a human donor with COVID-19, enrolled during active disease. The donor label of this sample is uncertain. This rearrangement joins TRBV20-1 to TRBJ1-2; D not certain. Sequenced sample: peripheral blood. CDR3 loop: CRTGGVYGYTF. The CDR3 bases are TGCAGGACGGGTGGCGTCTATGGCTACACCTTC.